What follows are 24 T cell receptor beta chains derived from one specimen sequenced in a study of graft-versus-host responses after intestinal transplantation. Using immunoSEQ multiplex PCR, the repertoire was profiled, and TCRdb retains in-frame clones only, with some absent. Among some 96,000 clones, less than 90% were seen once, and the ten largest hold about 0.95%. Their specific antigens are unknown. Here the sequenced sample was unstimulated CD4+ T cells sorted from spleen or lymph node cells, taken before transplant. These receptors came from a human donor who was the organ donor for an intestinal transplant.

This clone was detected only once. This chain connects TRBV19 to TRBJ2-3; the D gene is possibly TRBD2 (5 bases). CDR1 and CDR2 (germline): LNHDA, SQIVND (reference sequence). Trimming cost V 3 bases and J 6 bases, with 7 bases left between them. This CDR3 is built from 12 residues. In nucleotides, the CDR3 is TGTGCCAGTAGTATGAGAGGGGATACGCAGTATTTT. Translating gives CASSMRGDTQYF.

J is TRBJ2-3 and V is TRBV4-1; D may be TRBD1 (6 bases). CDR3 length equals 14 residues. Trimming shortened V by 4 bases and J by 5 bases, and 13 bases separated the two germline ends. CDR1 MGHRA and CDR2 YSYEKL come from the germline V gene. CDR3 sequence reads: CASSLTIQGDTQYF. DNA for the CDR3: TGCGCCAGCAGCCTAACCATACAGGGAGATACGCAGTATTTT.

CDR3 residues: CASKEDRPNEQYF. In nucleotides, the CDR3 is TGTGCCAGCAAGGAGGACAGGCCCAACGAGCAGTACTTC. The rearrangement joins TRBV2 to TRBJ2-7; 7 positions agree with TRBD1. The CDR3 is 13 residues long. Germline CDR1 is SNHLY and CDR2 is FYNNEI. V lost 7 bases, J lost 5 bases, and 8 bases stayed unmatched.

The rearrangement joins TRBV27 to TRBJ1-2; TRBD1 might be the D (5 bases). Per the germline V gene, CDR1 is MNHEY and CDR2 is SMNVEV (reference sequence). V was cut by 6 bases and J by 8 bases, with 13 bases left in between. The CDR3 is 12 amino acids. CDR3 sequence: CASSPGPWGYTF. The CDR3 region has the DNA TGTGCCAGCAGCCCGGGACCGTGGGGCTACACCTTC.

This chain links TRBV30 with TRBJ1-6; D may be TRBD1 (6 bases). The germline V gene has CDR1 GTSNPN and CDR2 SVGIG (reference sequence). Trimming removed 0 bases at V and 4 bases at J, with 7 bases between. This CDR3 is built from 14 residues. In DNA form, the CDR3 reads TGTGCCTGGAGTGTAGGGACATATAATTCACCCCTCCACTTT. It translates to CAWSVGTYNSPLHF.

The chain is built from TRBV9 and TRBJ1-1; a possible D gene is TRBD1 (5 bases). This CDR3 contains 14 residues. Looked up from germline, CDR1 is SGDLS and CDR2 is YYNGEE. V was pared by 4 bases and J by 1 base, with 11 bases between. CDR3 region: CASSPLGGNTEAFF. The CDR3 DNA follows: TGTGCCAGCAGCCCGCTGGGGGGGAACACTGAAGCTTTCTTT.

The chain couples TRBV18 to TRBJ1-5; D perhaps matches TRBD1 (6 bases). This CDR3 region has 16 residues. The V gene's germline CDR1 is KGHSH and CDR2 LQKENI. The V and J ends lost 3 bases and 5 bases respectively, with 17 bases between them. In nucleotides, the CDR3 is TGTGCCAGCTCACCCCCTGGTGGGGGCTGGGATCAGCCCCAGCATTTT. Protein product: CASSPPGGGWDQPQHF.

The chain combines TRBV29-1 with TRBJ2-1, with TRBD2 matching over 15 bases. Trimming cost V 6 bases and J 8 bases; bases outside gene matches: 8. The CDR3 extends over 15 amino acids. The germline CDR1 and CDR2 sequences are SQVTM and ANQGSEA. CDR3 sequence (DNA): TGCAGCGTCGCCGGGACTAGCGGGGGGAGGGATGAGCAGTTCTTC. The encoded protein is CSVAGTSGGRDEQFF.

This chain links TRBV11-2 with TRBJ2-7; 11 nucleotides agree with TRBD2. After removal of 8 bases from V and 3 bases from J, the junction contained 9 bases not matched to a gene. The CDR3 is 15 residues long. Germline-derived CDR1 and CDR2 are SGHAT and FQNNGV. CDR3 DNA: TGTGCCAGCGAAATTAGCGGGGGGGCCGGCTACGAGCAGTACTTC. Amino acid sequence: CASEISGGAGYEQYF.

This sequence joins TRBV19 and TRBJ2-7, with no clear D. The CDR3 has 14 residues. V dropped 3 bases and J dropped 3 bases, with 12 bases sitting between them. Germline assignment: CDR1 LNHDA and CDR2 SQIVND (reference sequence). CDR3 DNA sequence: TGTGCCAGTAGTATCCGCTTCCCAGACTACGAGCAGTACTTC. It encodes CASSIRFPDYEQYF.

CDR3 sequence reads: CASSYRDSLSGNTIYF. CDR3 bases: TGTGCCAGCAGTTACCGTGACAGCCTCTCTGGAAACACCATATATTTT. The V gene is TRBV6-6, the J gene TRBJ1-3; maybe TRBD1 (5 bases). V was cut by 2 bases and J by 0 bases, with 11 bases left in between. Germline loops: CDR1 MNHNY, CDR2 SVGAGI (reference sequence). The CDR3 length is 16 residues.

V and J are TRBV28 and TRBJ2-7, with a tentative D call TRBD1 (5 bases). This CDR3 has 12 residues. Germline V gene data show CDR1 as MDHEN and CDR2 as SYDVKM. Trimming took off 6 bases at V and 5 bases at J, with 11 bases between the two ends. CDR3 DNA: TGTGCCAGCAGCCAGGGTTGGAACGAGCAGTACTTC. Translation gives CASSQGWNEQYF.

V and J are TRBV13 and TRBJ1-1; D remains unclear. V shed 2 bases and J shed 3 bases, with 7 bases lying between them. This CDR3 has 13 residues. Germline CDR1 PRHDT, CDR2 FYEKMQ (reference sequence). The CDR3 DNA reads as TGTGCCAGCAGCTTAAACAGATACACTGAAGCTTTCTTT. The encoded protein is CASSLNRYTEAFF.

The chain uses TRBV30 and TRBJ1-1; 9 bases line up with TRBD1. This CDR3 is 17 amino acids long. V shed 1 base and J 5 bases; nucleotides not matched to a gene: 14. Germline CDR1 reads GTSNPN; CDR2 reads SVGIG (reference sequence). The CDR3, as DNA: TGTGCCTGGAGTGAAACTTTGAGACAGGGGGAGGATACTGAAGCTTTCTTT. This codes for CAWSETLRQGEDTEAFF.

This CDR3 reads CASRPGEHNQPQHF. As DNA, the CDR3 is TGTGCCAGCAGACCGGGAGAACACAATCAGCCCCAGCATTTT. The chain joins TRBV6-6 to TRBJ1-5; D remains unclear. The V and J ends lost 6 bases and 3 bases respectively, with 12 bases between them. CDR1 is MNHNY and CDR2 is SVGAGI in the germline V gene (reference sequence). The CDR3 is 14 residues long.

V gene TRBV7-9 combines with J gene TRBJ2-1; 7 bases fit TRBD2. With V trimmed by 5 bases and J by 0 bases, 10 bases remained unmatched. CDR1 is SEHNR, CDR2 FQNEAQ, per germline (reference sequence). The CDR3 sequence is 17 residues long. The CDR3 sequence is CASSPSLGGGSYNEQFF. CDR3 DNA sequence: TGTGCCAGCAGCCCCTCTTTGGGGGGGGGCTCCTACAATGAGCAGTTCTTC.

This rearrangement joins TRBV4-1 to TRBJ1-2; possibly TRBD1 for D (5 bases). This CDR3 region has 16 residues. CDR1 and CDR2 from the germline V gene are MGHRA and YSYEKL. Between the trimmed V and J ends, which lost 0 bases and 8 bases, there was a span of 19 bases. CDR3 bases: TGCGCCAGCAGCCAAGATGGGTTGAGGGACCGCCGAGGCTACACCTTC. Translating gives CASSQDGLRDRRGYTF.

The chain carries TRBV11-2 and TRBJ2-1; no definite D call. This CDR3 comprises 12 residues. Germline lookup yields CDR1 SGHAT and CDR2 FQNNGV. Trimming took 5 bases from V and 0 from J, leaving 2 bases between them. The CDR3 DNA is TGTGCCAGCAGCCCCTCCTACAATGAGCAGTTCTTC. As protein: CASSPSYNEQFF. Using reference TRBV11-2 and TRBJ2-1 for the parts outside the CDR3, the full variable domain is EAGVAQSPRYKIIEKRQSVAFWCNPISGHATLYWYQQILGQGPKLLIQFQNNGVVDDSQLPKDRFSAERLKGVDSTLKIQPAKLEDSAVYLCASSPSYNEQFFGPGTRLTVL.

The chain joins TRBV4-1 to TRBJ2-2; 7 bases agree with TRBD2. The germline V gene encodes CDR1 MGHRA and CDR2 YSYEKL. Unmatched junction bases numbered 7, after V lost 0 bases and J lost 0 bases. The length of the CDR3 is 18 residues. CDR3 region: CASSQDLGGYTNTGELFF. The CDR3, as DNA: TGCGCCAGCAGCCAAGACCTGGGAGGGTATACGAACACCGGGGAGCTGTTTTTT.

J is TRBJ2-1 and V is TRBV28; D is uncertain. Trimming pared 6 bases from V and 9 bases from J, leaving 15 bases between. This CDR3 contains 13 residues. In germline, CDR1 is MDHEN, CDR2 SYDVKM. CDR3: CASSRPRSAEQFF. CDR3 nucleotide sequence: TGTGCCAGCAGCCGACCTAGGAGCGCTGAGCAGTTCTTC. Full variable domain (remainder filled in from reference TRBV28 and TRBJ2-1): DVKVTQSSRYLVKRTGEKVFLECVQDMDHENMFWYRQDPGLGLRLIYFSYDVKMKEKGDIPEGYSVSREKKERFSLILESASTNQTSMYLCASSRPRSAEQFFGPGTRLTVL.

This clone appeared a single time. The chain carries TRBV19 and TRBJ2-5; TRBD2 matches 9 bases. CDR1 is LNHDA and CDR2 is SQIVND in the germline V gene (reference sequence). The CDR3 length is 17 residues. The junction had 12 bases not matched to a gene; V was cut back by 3 bases and J by 4 bases. CDR3 residues: CASSMWGGGASGETQYF. CDR3 sequence (DNA): TGTGCCAGTAGTATGTGGGGCGGGGGGGCCTCCGGAGAGACCCAGTACTTC.

The chain employs TRBV18 and TRBJ2-1; D is perhaps TRBD2 (6 bases). CDR1 and CDR2 from the germline V gene are KGHSH and LQKENI. V was cut by 3 bases and J by 6 bases, with 15 bases left in between. CDR3 length: 15 amino acids. CDR3 residues: CASSPLASTGNEQFF. In DNA, the CDR3 is TGTGCCAGCTCACCGCTAGCGAGTACTGGCAATGAGCAGTTCTTC.

The genes are TRBV30 and TRBJ1-3; D remains ambiguous. Germline lookup yields CDR1 GTSNPN and CDR2 SVGIG (reference sequence). The CDR3 length is 14 residues. With 0 bases removed from V and 6 bases from J, the gap between germline ends came to 12 bases. The CDR3 region has the DNA TGTGCCTGGAGTGTACTGGGGATTGTAAACACCATATATTTT. It codes for CAWSVLGIVNTIYF.

The rearrangement links TRBV6-6 to TRBJ2-3; D gene uncertain. This CDR3 contains 16 residues. Germline values: CDR1 MNHNY, CDR2 SVGAGI (reference sequence). The V and J ends lost 0 bases and 2 bases respectively, with 12 bases between them. CDR3 bases: TGTGCCAGCAGTTACTCTTCGCCAGGCCTCACAGATACGCAGTATTTT. As protein: CASSYSSPGLTDTQYF.